The rows below give T cell receptor beta chains drawn from one sample of a study of T cell repertoires in cytomegalovirus infection. TCRdb processed the reads anew with MiXCR; each CDR3 protein has one entry. This table holds 750,000 to 950,000 distinct CDR3 sequences, 29% found once. No cognate antigen is known for these TCRs. The material was cultured CD8+ T cells from PBMCs, obtained from culture after CMV antigen stimulation. Receptors originate from a human donor in good health (CMV status not recorded). Some clones in this sample may be carry-over from other donors' samples. The CDR3 runs from the conserved cysteine through the conserved F or W. The order of the fields is J gene, clone size, D gene, V gene, CDR3 protein, CDR3 DNA. The D gene is left open where the match is weak. Only part of the rows carry a size: once, few, many, or a class if the clone is expanded.

J: TRBJ2-1; size: -; D: -; V: TRBV5-6; CDR3: CASSLGAPREQFF; DNA: TGTGCCAGCAGCTTGGGTGCCCCCAGGGAGCAGTTCTTC
J: TRBJ1-1; size: -; D: -; V: TRBV19; CDR3: CASSMYNTEAFF; DNA: TGTGCCAGTAGTATGTATAACACTGAAGCTTTCTTT
J: TRBJ1-2; size: -; D: -; V: TRBV19; CDR3: CASTPGRTNYGYTF; DNA: TGTGCCAGTACCCCGGGACGGACTAACTATGGCTACACCTTC
J: TRBJ1-4; size: -; D: -; V: TRBV6-2/TRBV6-3; CDR3: CASSYSVELFF; DNA: TGTGCCAGCAGTTACTCGGTGGAACTGTTTTTT
J: TRBJ2-7; size: -; D: TRBD2; V: TRBV12-3/TRBV12-4; CDR3: CASSSGTSVYEQYF; DNA: TGTGCCAGCAGTTCCGGGACTAGCGTCTACGAGCAGTACTTC
J: TRBJ2-7; size: -; D: -; V: TRBV12-5; CDR3: CASGFRTYEQYF; DNA: TGTGCTAGTGGTTTCCGTACCTACGAGCAGTACTTC
J: TRBJ1-4; size: -; D: TRBD1; V: TRBV7-6; CDR3: CASSYEIRTGHNEKLFF; DNA: TGTGCCAGCAGCTACGAGATCCGGACAGGGCATAATGAAAAACTGTTTTTT
J: TRBJ1-5; size: -; D: -; V: TRBV6-2/TRBV6-3; CDR3: CASTTSGGGNQPQHF; DNA: TGTGCCAGCACCACAAGCGGGGGCGGCAATCAGCCCCAGCATTTT
J: TRBJ1-2; size: -; D: -; V: TRBV20-1; CDR3: CSAPGGRVYGYTF; DNA: TGCAGTGCTCCGGGGGGTCGGGTCTATGGCTACACCTTC
J: TRBJ2-3; size: -; D: -; V: TRBV7-9; CDR3: CASMEGGTDTQYF; DNA: TGTGCCAGCATGGAGGGCGGCACAGATACGCAGTATTTT
J: TRBJ1-6; size: many; D: -; V: TRBV7-2; CDR3: CASSFKGIQSPLHF; DNA: TGTGCCAGCAGCTTTAAAGGCATCCAATCACCCCTCCACTTT
J: TRBJ2-5; size: -; D: -; V: TRBV20-1; CDR3: CSARVLVSSQETQYF; DNA: TGCAGTGCTAGAGTCCTGGTATCCAGTCAAGAGACCCAGTACTTC
J: TRBJ1-2; size: -; D: -; V: TRBV28; CDR3: CASSWGGGTLGYTF; DNA: TGTGCCAGCAGTTGGGGGGGGGGGACTCTCGGCTACACCTTC
J: TRBJ2-3; size: few; D: TRBD2; V: TRBV6-2/TRBV6-3; CDR3: CASSLPGTIVTQYF; DNA: TGTGCCAGCAGCCTCCCCGGGACTATTGTTACGCAGTATTTT
J: TRBJ2-5; size: many; D: -; V: TRBV5-6; CDR3: CASSSDRPGETQYF; DNA: TGTGCCAGCAGCTCCGACAGGCCCGGGGAGACCCAGTACTTC
J: TRBJ1-1; size: few; D: TRBD1; V: TRBV6-1; CDR3: CASKQGENTEAFF; DNA: TGTGCCAGCAAACAGGGGGAGAACACTGAAGCTTTCTTT
J: TRBJ2-2; size: -; D: -; V: TRBV7-8; CDR3: CASSSRGLDTGELFF; DNA: TGTGCCAGCAGCTCGCGGGGGCTGGACACCGGGGAGCTGTTTTTT
J: TRBJ2-1; size: many; D: -; V: TRBV7-6; CDR3: CASSLGGNGEQFF; DNA: TGTGCCAGCAGCTTAGGGGGTAACGGTGAGCAGTTCTTC
J: TRBJ2-2; size: -; D: -; V: TRBV20-1; CDR3: CSAPLSGMDTGELFF; DNA: TGCAGTGCTCCTCTATCCGGTATGGACACCGGGGAGCTGTTTTTT
J: TRBJ1-1; size: few; D: -; V: TRBV6-2/TRBV6-3; CDR3: CASSYPPGLNTEAFF; DNA: TGTGCCAGCAGTTACCCCCCAGGCCTGAACACTGAAGCTTTCTTT
J: TRBJ1-2; size: -; D: TRBD1; V: TRBV29-1; CDR3: CSVGQGDYGYTF; DNA: TGCAGCGTAGGACAGGGTGACTATGGCTACACCTTC
J: TRBJ2-2; size: many; D: TRBD2; V: TRBV5-4; CDR3: CASSSRTSGAELFF; DNA: TGTGCCAGCAGCTCAAGGACTAGCGGGGCAGAACTGTTTTTT
J: TRBJ2-7; size: many; D: -; V: TRBV7-9; CDR3: CASSLVPGSYEQYF; DNA: TGTGCCAGCAGCTTAGTTCCCGGCTCCTACGAGCAGTACTTC
J: TRBJ2-7; size: -; D: TRBD2; V: TRBV19; CDR3: CASTQGAGSYEQYF; DNA: TGTGCCAGTACCCAAGGAGCGGGGTCCTACGAGCAGTACTTC
J: TRBJ2-1; size: -; D: -; V: TRBV2; CDR3: CASITPRQAGSSNEQFF; DNA: TGTGCCAGCATTACCCCGAGGCAGGCCGGTTCTTCCAATGAGCAGTTCTTC
J: TRBJ1-6; size: -; D: -; V: TRBV20-1; CDR3: CSARDVSAGPINSPLHF; DNA: TGCAGTGCTAGAGACGTTTCCGCCGGGCCCATCAATTCACCCCTCCACTTT
J: TRBJ1-1; size: -; D: -; V: TRBV4-3; CDR3: CASSQVGAEAFF; DNA: TGCGCCAGCAGCCAAGTAGGAGCTGAAGCTTTCTTT
J: TRBJ2-2; size: -; D: -; V: TRBV29-1; CDR3: CSVVFLTVNTGELFF; DNA: TGCAGCGTTGTTTTTTTGACAGTAAACACCGGGGAGCTGTTTTTT
J: TRBJ1-2; size: few; D: -; V: TRBV10-3; CDR3: CAISEFQGHYGYTF; DNA: TGTGCCATCAGTGAGTTCCAGGGACACTATGGCTACACCTTC
J: TRBJ2-1; size: -; D: TRBD2; V: TRBV7-9; CDR3: CASSYWTSGVHNEQFF; DNA: TGTGCCAGCAGTTACTGGACTAGCGGGGTACACAATGAGCAGTTCTTC
J: TRBJ1-2; size: -; D: -; V: TRBV9; CDR3: CASSVSGSSYGYTF; DNA: TGTGCCAGCAGCGTATCGGGGAGTTCCTATGGCTACACCTTC
J: TRBJ2-7; size: many; D: -; V: TRBV7-8; CDR3: CASSWGNYEQYF; DNA: TGTGCCAGCAGCTGGGGGAACTACGAGCAGTACTTC
J: TRBJ1-1; size: few; D: -; V: TRBV7-9; CDR3: CASSPVPDRLNTEAFF; DNA: TGTGCCAGCAGCCCCGTCCCTGACAGGCTGAACACTGAAGCTTTCTTT
J: TRBJ2-7; size: once; D: TRBD1; V: TRBV12-3/TRBV12-4; CDR3: CASSGQEDPYEQYF; DNA: TGTGCCAGCAGCGGACAGGAGGACCCCTACGAGCAGTACTTC
J: TRBJ2-5; size: -; D: -; V: TRBV7-8; CDR3: CASSSSIGETQYF; DNA: TGTGCCAGCAGCTCATCCATAGGGGAGACCCAGTACTTC
J: TRBJ2-1; size: -; D: -; V: TRBV6-2/TRBV6-3; CDR3: CASSSGVLSSYNEQFF; DNA: TGTGCCAGCAGTTCCGGGGTACTAAGCTCCTACAATGAGCAGTTCTTC
J: TRBJ2-3; size: few; D: TRBD1; V: TRBV12-3/TRBV12-4; CDR3: CASSLVGGQGQDTQYF; DNA: TGTGCCAGCAGTTTAGTGGGGGGACAGGGTCAGGATACGCAGTATTTT
J: TRBJ1-3; size: -; D: -; V: TRBV29-1; CDR3: CSVEGRANTIYF; DNA: TGCAGCGTTGAAGGCAGGGCGAACACCATATATTTT
J: TRBJ2-1; size: -; D: -; V: TRBV7-2; CDR3: CASSFGTSIYNEQFF; DNA: TGTGCCAGCAGCTTCGGTACCTCGATTTACAATGAGCAGTTCTTC
J: TRBJ2-1; size: few; D: TRBD2; V: TRBV6-5; CDR3: CASSYSETSGGYNEQFF; DNA: TGTGCCAGCAGTTACTCGGAGACTAGCGGGGGGTACAATGAGCAGTTCTTC
J: TRBJ1-1; size: many; D: -; V: TRBV7-9; CDR3: CASSPSGGGGTEAFF; DNA: TGTGCCAGCAGCCCGTCCGGAGGAGGAGGGACTGAAGCTTTCTTT
J: TRBJ2-7; size: -; D: -; V: TRBV7-9; CDR3: CASSGGSARYEQYF; DNA: TGTGCCAGCAGCGGGGGGTCGGCCCGCTACGAGCAGTACTTC
J: TRBJ1-4; size: -; D: -; V: TRBV19; CDR3: CASSTTTNEKLFF; DNA: TGTGCCAGTAGTACAACAACTAATGAAAAACTGTTTTTT
J: TRBJ2-2; size: -; D: TRBD1; V: TRBV19; CDR3: CASSRSLRGTGELFF; DNA: TGTGCCAGTAGTCGTAGTCTCAGGGGGACCGGGGAGCTGTTTTTT
J: TRBJ1-1; size: -; D: -; V: TRBV7-6; CDR3: CASSPSLGGRGDTEAFF; DNA: TGTGCCAGCAGCCCTAGTCTAGGTGGCAGGGGAGACACTGAAGCTTTCTTT
J: TRBJ2-1; size: -; D: TRBD2; V: TRBV6-4; CDR3: CASSVRGDNEQFF; DNA: TGTGCCAGCAGTGTCCGGGGGGACAATGAGCAGTTCTTC
J: TRBJ1-6; size: -; D: TRBD1; V: TRBV6-2/TRBV6-3; CDR3: CASFPGPGQGNSPLHF; DNA: TGTGCCAGCTTCCCTGGCCCGGGACAGGGGAATTCACCCCTCCACTTT